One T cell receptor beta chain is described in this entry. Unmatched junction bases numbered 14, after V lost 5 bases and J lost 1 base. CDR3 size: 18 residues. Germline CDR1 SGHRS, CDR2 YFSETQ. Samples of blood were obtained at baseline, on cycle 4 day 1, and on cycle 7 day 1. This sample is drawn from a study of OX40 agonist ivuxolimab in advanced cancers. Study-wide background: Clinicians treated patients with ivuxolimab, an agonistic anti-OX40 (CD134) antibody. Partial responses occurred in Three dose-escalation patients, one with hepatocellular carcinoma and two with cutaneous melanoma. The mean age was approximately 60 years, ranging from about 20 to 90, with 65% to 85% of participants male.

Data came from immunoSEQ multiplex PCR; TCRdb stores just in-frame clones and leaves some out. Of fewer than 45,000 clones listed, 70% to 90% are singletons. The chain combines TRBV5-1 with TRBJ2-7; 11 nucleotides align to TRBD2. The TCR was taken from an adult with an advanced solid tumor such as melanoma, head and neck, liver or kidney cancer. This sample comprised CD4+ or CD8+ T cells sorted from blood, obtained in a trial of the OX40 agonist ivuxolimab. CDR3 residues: CASRRLYPSSGRSYEQYF. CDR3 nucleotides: TGCGCCAGCAGACGATTGTACCCGTCTAGCGGGAGGTCCTACGAGCAGTACTTC.